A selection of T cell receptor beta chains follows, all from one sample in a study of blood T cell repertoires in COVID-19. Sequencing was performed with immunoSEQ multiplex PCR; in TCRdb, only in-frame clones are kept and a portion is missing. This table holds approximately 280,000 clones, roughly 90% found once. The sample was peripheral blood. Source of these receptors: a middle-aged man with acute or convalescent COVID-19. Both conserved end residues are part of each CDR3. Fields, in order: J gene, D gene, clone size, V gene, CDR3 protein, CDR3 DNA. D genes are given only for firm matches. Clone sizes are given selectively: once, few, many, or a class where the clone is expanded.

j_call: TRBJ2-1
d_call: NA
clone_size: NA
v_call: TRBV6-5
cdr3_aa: CASSYLGEQFF
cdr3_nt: TGTGCCAGCAGTTACCTAGGCGAGCAGTTCTTC

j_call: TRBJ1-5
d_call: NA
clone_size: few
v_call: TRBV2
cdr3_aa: CASSGQGQPQHF
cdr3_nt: TGTGCCAGCAGTGGTCAGGGTCAGCCCCAGCATTTT

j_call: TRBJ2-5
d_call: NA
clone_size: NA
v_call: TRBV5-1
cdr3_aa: CASTLRTDPSTQYF
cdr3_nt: TGCGCCAGCACCCTCCGCACGGACCCTAGCACCCAGTACTTC

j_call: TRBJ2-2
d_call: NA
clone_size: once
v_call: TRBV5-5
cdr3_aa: CASSFAWGGGTGELFF
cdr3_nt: TGTGCCAGCAGCTTTGCGTGGGGAGGCGGCACCGGGGAGCTGTTTTTT

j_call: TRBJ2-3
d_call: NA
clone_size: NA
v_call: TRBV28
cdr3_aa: CASSLAGPPPDTQYF
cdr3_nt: TGTGCCAGCAGTCTCGCGGGACCCCCCCCAGATACGCAGTATTTT

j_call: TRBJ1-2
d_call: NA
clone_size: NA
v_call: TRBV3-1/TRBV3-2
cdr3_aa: CASSLFDRFHGYTF
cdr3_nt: TGTGCCAGCAGCTTATTTGACAGGTTCCATGGCTACACCTTC

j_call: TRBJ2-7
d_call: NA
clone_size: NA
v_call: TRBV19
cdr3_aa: CASGAWNEQYF
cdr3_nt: TGTGCCAGTGGGGCATGGAACGAGCAGTACTTC

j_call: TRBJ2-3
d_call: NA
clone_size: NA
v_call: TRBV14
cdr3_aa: CASSQANTDTQYF
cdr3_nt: TGTGCCAGCAGCCAAGCCAACACAGATACGCAGTATTTT

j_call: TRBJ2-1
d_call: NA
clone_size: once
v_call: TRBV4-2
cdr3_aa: CASSQVRLPYYNEQFF
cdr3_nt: TGTGCCAGCAGCCAAGTGCGTCTTCCTTACTACAATGAGCAGTTCTTC

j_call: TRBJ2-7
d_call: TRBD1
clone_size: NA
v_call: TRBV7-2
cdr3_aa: CASRGQGWNEQYF
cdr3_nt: TGTGCCAGCAGGGGACAGGGGTGGAACGAGCAGTACTTC

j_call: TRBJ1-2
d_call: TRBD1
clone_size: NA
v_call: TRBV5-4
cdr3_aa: CASSAGGPLYGYTF
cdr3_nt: TGTGCCAGCAGCGCAGGGGGCCCTCTCTATGGCTACACCTTC

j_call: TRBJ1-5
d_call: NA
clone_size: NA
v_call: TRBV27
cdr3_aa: CASSLTGGTAQPQHF
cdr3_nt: TGTGCCAGCAGTTTAACCGGGGGTACGGCTCAGCCCCAGCATTTT

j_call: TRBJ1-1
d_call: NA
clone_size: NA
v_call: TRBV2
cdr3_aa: CARLSGTLLEGAFF
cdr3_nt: TGTGCCAGACTCAGCGGGACACTACTAGAGGGGGCTTTCTTT

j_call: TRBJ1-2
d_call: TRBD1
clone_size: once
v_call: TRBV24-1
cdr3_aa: CATQSSFRGYGYTF
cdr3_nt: TGTGCCACCCAAAGCTCATTCAGGGGGTATGGCTACACCTTC

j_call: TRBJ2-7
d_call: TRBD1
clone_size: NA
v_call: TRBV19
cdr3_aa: CASSSYGQGHEQYF
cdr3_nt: TGTGCCAGTAGTTCCTATGGACAGGGCCACGAGCAGTACTTC

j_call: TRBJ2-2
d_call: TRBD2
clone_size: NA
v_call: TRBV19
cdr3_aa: CASSPKGGITGELFF
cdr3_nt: TGTGCCAGTAGTCCCAAGGGAGGGATCACCGGGGAGCTGTTTTTT

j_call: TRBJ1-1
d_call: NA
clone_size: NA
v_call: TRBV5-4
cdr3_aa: CASSLQAGPEAFF
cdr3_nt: TGTGCCAGCAGCTTGCAGGCGGGCCCTGAAGCTTTCTTT

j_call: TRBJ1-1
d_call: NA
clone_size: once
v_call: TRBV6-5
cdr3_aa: CASSLGREAFF
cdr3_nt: TGTGCCAGTTCGTTAGGGAGGGAAGCTTTCTTT

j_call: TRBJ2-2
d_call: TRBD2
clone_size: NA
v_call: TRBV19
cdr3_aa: CATSPQGFGGTGELFF
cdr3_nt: TGTGCCACCAGTCCACAAGGGTTCGGGGGGACCGGGGAGCTGTTTTTT

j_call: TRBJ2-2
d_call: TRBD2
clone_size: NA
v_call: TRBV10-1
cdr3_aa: CASSGLAGNTGELFF
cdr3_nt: TGCGCCAGCAGTGGACTAGCGGGGAACACCGGGGAGCTGTTTTTT

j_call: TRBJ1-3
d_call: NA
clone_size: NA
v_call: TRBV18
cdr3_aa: CASSPNSSGNTIYF
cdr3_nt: TGTGCCAGCTCACCTAATAGCTCTGGAAACACCATATATTTT

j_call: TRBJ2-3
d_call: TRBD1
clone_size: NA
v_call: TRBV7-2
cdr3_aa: CASGRDRATDTQYF
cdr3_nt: TGTGCCAGCGGCCGGGACAGGGCCACAGATACGCAGTATTTT

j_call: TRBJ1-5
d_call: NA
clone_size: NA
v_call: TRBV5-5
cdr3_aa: CASSLGVGAQHF
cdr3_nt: TGTGCCAGCAGCTTAGGGGTAGGGGCCCAGCATTTT

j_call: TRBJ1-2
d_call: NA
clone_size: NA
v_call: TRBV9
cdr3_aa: CASSVGSRGGNYGYTF
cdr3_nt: TGTGCCAGCAGCGTAGGATCCCGGGGAGGGAACTATGGCTACACCTTC

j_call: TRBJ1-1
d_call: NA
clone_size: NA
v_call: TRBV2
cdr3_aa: CASSEGGKAFF
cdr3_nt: TGTGCCAGCAGTGAAGGAGGAAAAGCTTTCTTT

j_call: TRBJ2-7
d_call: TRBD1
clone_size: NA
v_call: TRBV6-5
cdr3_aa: CATGQGNFGEQYF
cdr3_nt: TGTGCCACAGGACAGGGGAATTTTGGGGAGCAGTACTTC

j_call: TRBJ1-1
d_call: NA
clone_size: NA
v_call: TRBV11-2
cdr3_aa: CASSLDSRDTEAFF
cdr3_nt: TGTGCCAGCAGCTTAGACTCCAGGGACACTGAAGCTTTCTTT

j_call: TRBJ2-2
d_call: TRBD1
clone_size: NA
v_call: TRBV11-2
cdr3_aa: CASSATTGTAHTGELFF
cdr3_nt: TGTGCCAGCAGCGCCACTACCGGGACAGCTCACACCGGGGAGCTGTTTTTT

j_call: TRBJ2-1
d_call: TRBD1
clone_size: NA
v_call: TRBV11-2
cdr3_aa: CASSWTGPTEQFF
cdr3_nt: TGTGCCAGCAGTTGGACAGGGCCCACTGAGCAGTTCTTC

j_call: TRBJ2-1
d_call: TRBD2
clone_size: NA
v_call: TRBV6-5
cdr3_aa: CASSPIGLAHNEQFF
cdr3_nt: TGTGCCAGCTCCCCGATAGGACTAGCTCACAATGAGCAGTTCTTC

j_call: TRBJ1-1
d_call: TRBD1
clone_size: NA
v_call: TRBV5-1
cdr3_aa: CASSLETGGTEAFF
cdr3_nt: TGCGCCAGCAGCTTGGAGACAGGGGGAACTGAAGCTTTCTTT

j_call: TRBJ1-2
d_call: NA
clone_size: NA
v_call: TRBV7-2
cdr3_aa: CASSLRSQGPPVTF
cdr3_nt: TGTGCCAGCAGCTTACGGTCTCAGGGGCCGCCCGTCACCTTC

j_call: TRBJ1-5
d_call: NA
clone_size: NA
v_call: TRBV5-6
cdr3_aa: CASSQGIRQPQHF
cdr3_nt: TGTGCCAGCAGCCAGGGAATTCGACAGCCCCAGCATTTT

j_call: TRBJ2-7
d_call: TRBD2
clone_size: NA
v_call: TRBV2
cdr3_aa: CASSESGAKYF
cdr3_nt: TGTGCCAGCAGTGAAAGCGGGGCTAAGTACTTC

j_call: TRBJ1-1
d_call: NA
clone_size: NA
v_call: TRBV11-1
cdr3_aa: CASSLRRGLGNTEAFF
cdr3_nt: TGTGCCAGCAGCTTAAGGAGAGGGCTGGGGAACACTGAAGCTTTCTTT

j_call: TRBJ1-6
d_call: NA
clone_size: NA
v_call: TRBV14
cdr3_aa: CASSWRTPGSYNSPLHF
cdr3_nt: TGTGCCAGCAGCTGGAGAACTCCGGGATCCTATAATTCACCCCTCCACTTT

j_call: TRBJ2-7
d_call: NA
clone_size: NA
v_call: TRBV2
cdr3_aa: CASSPGFYEQYF
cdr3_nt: TGTGCCAGCAGTCCGGGGTTCTACGAGCAGTACTTC

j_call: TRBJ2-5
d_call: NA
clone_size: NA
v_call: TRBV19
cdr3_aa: CASSIYGGPQETQYF
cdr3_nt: TGTGCCAGTAGTATCTACGGAGGACCTCAAGAGACCCAGTACTTC

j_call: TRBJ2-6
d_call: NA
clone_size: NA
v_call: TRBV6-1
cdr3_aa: CASSEGFGWANVLTF
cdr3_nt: TGTGCCAGCAGTGAGGGCTTTGGGTGGGCCAACGTCCTGACTTTC